These 27 T cell receptor beta chains originate from one sample sequenced in a study of blood T cells in healthy people across ages (dated by TCRdb to about 2015). Library preparation used 5' RACE. The listed sequencing device is Illumina HiSeq 2500. The second PCR ran for about 7 to 11 cycles and used a J-beta primer mix along with a sample-barcoded 5' primer. TCRdb reworked the public reads: Q25 trimming with fastp, MiXCR clone assembly, productive beta chains retained. Duplicate CDR3 protein sequences are folded into a single record with the most common DNA and genes. This sample comprises about 580,000 distinct CDR3 sequences, around 48% of them detected only once. Around 23% of the sample lies in the top ten. Material: blood. All receptors derive from a man of 80 years or more in good health.

This chain uses TRBV14 with TRBJ2-1; 8 positions agree with TRBD1. In germline, CDR1 is SGHDN, CDR2 FVKESK. J lost 4 bases, V lost 0 bases, and 5 bases had no gene match. The CDR3 runs to 16 residues. CDR3 amino acids: CASSQEGTGAYNEQFF. The DNA of the CDR3 is TGTGCCAGCAGCCAAGAGGGGACAGGCGCTTACAATGAGCAGTTCTTC.

V is TRBV5-6 and J is TRBJ2-7, with a tentative D call TRBD2 (5 bases). V was shortened by 0 bases and J by 0 bases, with 13 bases between the two germline ends. The germline CDR1 and CDR2 sequences are SGHDT and YYEEEE. This CDR3 has 16 residues. The CDR3 loop is CASSLVGAQSSYEQYF. CDR3 DNA: TGTGCCAGCAGCTTGGTGGGAGCGCAGAGCTCCTACGAGCAGTACTTC.

This clonotype was detected a few times. The chain links TRBV7-2 to TRBJ2-7, with D maybe TRBD1 (5 bases). Germline V CDR1 and CDR2: SGHTA, FQGNSA. The V end lost 1 base, the J end lost 7 bases, and 17 bases lay between the germline ends. This CDR3 is 15 amino acids long. The CDR3 protein is CASSLDGQGLNEQYF. The CDR3 bases are TGTGCCAGCAGCTTAGATGGCCAGGGTCTTAATGAGCAGTACTTC.

V is TRBV13 and J is TRBJ2-5; 8 nucleotides align to TRBD1. This CDR3 spans 14 amino acids. Germline values: CDR1 PRHDT, CDR2 FYEKMQ (reference sequence). The junction had 6 bases not matched to a gene; V was cut back by 4 bases and J by 5 bases. The CDR3 loop reads CASSSRQGFETQYF. CDR3 sequence (DNA): TGTGCCAGCAGCTCCAGACAGGGGTTTGAGACCCAGTACTTC.

The V gene is TRBV6-5, the J gene TRBJ2-3, with 7 bases lining up with TRBD1. The germline V gene encodes CDR1 MNHEY and CDR2 SVGAGI. The V gene end was trimmed by 3 bases and the J gene end by 6 bases; junction bases not matched to a gene: 6. The CDR3 sequence is 14 residues long. CDR3 amino acids: CASSYDGTADTQYF. CDR3 nucleotide sequence: TGTGCCAGCAGTTATGATGGGACAGCTGATACGCAGTATTTT.

The chain links TRBV28 to TRBJ1-1; the D is unclear. The CDR3 is 17 residues long. Germline-derived CDR1 and CDR2 are MDHEN and SYDVKM. Trimming stripped 3 bases from V and 4 bases from J, with 21 bases between. Here the CDR3 DNA reads TGTGCCAGCAGTTTCCCTCAGTCTATGCCTTGGGGCACTGAAGCTTTCTTT. The encoded protein is CASSFPQSMPWGTEAFF.

J is TRBJ2-7 and V is TRBV4-2; D gene unclear. The CDR3 has 13 residues. V dropped 4 bases and J dropped 4 bases, with 11 bases sitting between them. Germline lookup yields CDR1 LGHNA and CDR2 YNFKEQ. CDR3 DNA: TGTGCCAGCAGCCCTACGGTGGATTACGAGCAGTACTTC. It specifies CASSPTVDYEQYF.

This clonotype has more than one count but fewer than ten. The chain is built from TRBV7-9 and TRBJ1-6; D call uncertain. V was shortened by 6 bases and J by 5 bases, with 14 bases between the two germline ends. The CDR3 spans 15 residues. Germline V gives CDR1 SEHNR, CDR2 FQNEAQ (reference sequence). The CDR3 spells CASRGAGPNNSPLHF. The CDR3 DNA is TGTGCCAGCAGAGGCGCCGGGCCCAATAATTCACCCCTCCACTTT.

The genes are TRBV5-1 and TRBJ2-2; 7 bases are shared with TRBD1. Germline V gene sequence: CDR1 SGHRS, CDR2 YFSETQ. V lost 3 bases and J lost 4; bases outside the gene matches: 9. This CDR3 comprises 16 residues. CDR3 sequence reads: CASSSEDRSGTGELFF. The CDR3 bases are TGCGCCAGCAGCTCAGAGGACAGGTCCGGCACCGGGGAGCTGTTTTTT.

This clonotype was detected only a few times. The CDR3 DNA follows: TGTGCCAGCAGCGTCTCTGGGACAGGGTTCGAGCAGTACTTC. It specifies CASSVSGTGFEQYF. The chain recombines TRBV9 with TRBJ2-7; 9 nucleotides agree with TRBD1. CDR1 is SGDLS and CDR2 is YYNGEE in the germline V gene. This CDR3 comprises 14 residues. Trimming at V came to 2 bases and at J to 6 bases, leaving 6 bases not matched to a gene.

J is TRBJ2-4 and V is TRBV2; D gene unclear. The CDR3 sequence is 14 residues long. Germline V gene data show CDR1 as SNHLY and CDR2 as FYNNEI. Trimming removed 3 bases at V and 7 bases at J, with 13 bases between. CDR3 sequence reads: CASSERTLANIQYF. The CDR3 DNA reads TGTGCCAGCAGTGAGAGGACCCTGGCGAACATTCAGTACTTC.

The gene calls are TRBV27 and TRBJ2-3; D not certain. The CDR3 has 13 residues. V lost 5 bases, J lost 0 bases, and 6 bases lay in between. Germline assignment: CDR1 MNHEY and CDR2 SMNVEV (reference sequence). CDR3 DNA: TGTGCCAGCAGTATCACTAGCACAGATACGCAGTATTTT. Encoded protein: CASSITSTDTQYF.

The chain is built from TRBV7-9 and TRBJ2-3; 7 bases fit TRBD2. Losses at the gene ends were 3 bases for V and 2 bases for J; bases not matched to a gene: 8. The CDR3 length is 16 residues. Germline-derived CDR1 and CDR2 are SEHNR and FQNEAQ (reference sequence). The CDR3, as DNA: TGTGCCAGCAGCTTGACAGCGGGGTTGGTCACAGATACGCAGTATTTT. It translates to CASSLTAGLVTDTQYF.

This clonotype was picked up a small number of times. The chain links TRBV7-9 to TRBJ2-4; no definite D call. CDR1 and CDR2 (germline): SEHNR, FQNEAQ (reference sequence). The CDR3 has 17 amino acids. The V gene lost 5 bases and the J gene lost 0 bases, with 17 bases spanning the gap. The CDR3 DNA reads as TGTGCCAGCAGCCCCATAGCCCCCGCGGTAGCCAAAAACATTCAGTACTTC. Protein: CASSPIAPAVAKNIQYF.

J is TRBJ2-6 and V is TRBV5-1, with D uncertain. The ends were cut back, 5 bases at V and 1 base at J, with 13 bases in the middle. Germline V gives CDR1 SGHRS, CDR2 YFSETQ. This CDR3 region has 16 residues. CDR3 protein: CASRSGSLSGANVLTF. CDR3 in DNA: TGCGCCAGCAGATCCGGGTCCCTATCTGGGGCCAACGTCCTGACTTTC.

This clonotype has more than one count but fewer than ten. Since a much larger clone is just one base distant, this may be a read error. The chain joins TRBV6-6 to TRBJ1-1; D gene uncertain. CDR1 MNHNY and CDR2 SVGAGI come from the germline V gene (reference sequence). V lost 2 bases to trimming and J lost 6 bases, with 13 bases between them. The CDR3 has 14 amino acids. CDR3 in amino acids: CASSYAELWAEAFF. The CDR3 DNA reads as TGTGCCAGCAGTTACGCTGAGTTGTGGGCTGAAGCTTTCTTT.

V usage is TRBV29-1 and J usage is TRBJ2-5; D is uncertain. Germline values: CDR1 SQVTM, CDR2 ANQGSEA. V gave up 7 bases and J gave up 2 bases, with 8 bases separating them. This CDR3 has 11 amino acids. CDR3 coding DNA: TGCAGCGGAACCGAACAAGAGACCCAGTACTTC. It encodes CSGTEQETQYF.

Only one count was recorded for this clonotype. The chain is built from TRBV10-3 and TRBJ2-1; the D gene is possibly TRBD1 (5 bases). The CDR3 is 13 residues long. The germline V and J ends were trimmed by 8 bases and 9 bases, with 17 bases remaining between them. Per the germline V gene, CDR1 is ENHRY and CDR2 is SYGVKD. The CDR3 is CAISQGRDIEQFF. CDR3 DNA: TGTGCCATCTCCCAGGGCCGAGATATTGAGCAGTTCTTC.

The chain employs TRBV20-1 and TRBJ1-2; perhaps TRBD1 as D (6 bases). The V end was cut by 5 bases, the J end by 4 bases, with 20 bases between. CDR3 size: 15 residues. Germline V CDR1 and CDR2: DFQATT, SNEGSKA (reference sequence). The CDR3 loop is CSAARGGRGSYGYTF. The CDR3 region has the DNA TGCAGTGCTGCCAGAGGGGGGCGGGGTAGCTATGGCTACACCTTC.

The chain combines TRBV20-1 with TRBJ1-1; 10 bases are a match to TRBD1. Germline CDR1 is DFQATT and CDR2 is SNEGSKA (reference sequence). The CDR3 runs to 16 residues. Unmatched junction bases numbered 6, after V lost 2 bases and J lost 0 bases. The CDR3 DNA reads TGCAGTGCTAGAAGGGACAGGGGAAGAATGAACACTGAAGCTTTCTTT. This gives the protein CSARRDRGRMNTEAFF.

The rearrangement links TRBV7-9 to TRBJ1-1; 9 bases are shared with TRBD1. V was pared by 8 bases and J by 5 bases, with 12 bases of the junction left unmatched. The CDR3 contains 15 residues. Germline CDR1 reads SEHNR; CDR2 reads FQNEAQ (reference sequence). The CDR3 bases are TGTGCCAGCCGGCACAGGGGGCAAGCTTATACTGAAGCTTTCTTT. The encoded protein is CASRHRGQAYTEAFF.

This sequence joins TRBV10-3 and TRBJ2-7; D perhaps matches TRBD2 (7 bases). V dropped 0 bases and J dropped 3 bases, with 18 bases sitting between them. In germline, CDR1 is ENHRY, CDR2 SYGVKD. This CDR3 contains 17 residues. In DNA form, the CDR3 reads TGTGCCATCAGTGAGTCGGGGGGGGCAGGGACCAACTACGAGCAGTACTTC. Its protein product is CAISESGGAGTNYEQYF.

This chain connects TRBV6-2 or TRBV6-3 to TRBJ2-7, with no clear D. The CDR3 covers 13 residues. V was pared by 2 bases and J by 5 bases, with 10 bases between. The germline CDR1 and CDR2 sequences are MNHEY and SVGEGT. The CDR3 DNA is TGTGCCAGCAGTTACCCAAGGCCCCACGAGCAGTACTTC. Amino acids: CASSYPRPHEQYF.

A remark on this clonotype: This may stem from a read error, because a much larger clone lies one nucleotide away. The chain employs TRBV6-5 and TRBJ2-3; the D gene is possibly TRBD2 (6 bases). Germline-derived CDR1 and CDR2 are MNHEY and SVGAGI. This CDR3 is 18 amino acids long. The DNA of the CDR3 is TGTACCAGCAGTTACCCTGCCGGGAGCAGGGTCGGCACAGATACGCAGTATTTT. This encodes CTSSYPAGSRVGTDTQYF.

J is TRBJ2-1 and V is TRBV29-1; weak D call: TRBD2 (6 bases). From germline, CDR1 is SQVTM and CDR2 ANQGSEA. The CDR3 covers 12 residues. V was cut by 7 bases and J by 5 bases, with 12 bases left in between. The CDR3 sequence is CSAAGRNNEQFF. The CDR3 coding sequence is TGCAGCGCCGCGGGACGGAACAATGAGCAGTTCTTC.

The chain has TRBV29-1 and TRBJ2-3, with 8 positions matching TRBD1. V shed 8 bases, J shed 0 bases, and the junction held 4 bases outside the gene matches. This CDR3 region has 13 residues. Germline V gene sequence: CDR1 SQVTM, CDR2 ANQGSEA. The CDR3 coding sequence is TGCAGCTCCGGGACAGGTAGCACAGATACGCAGTATTTT. Amino acid sequence: CSSGTGSTDTQYF.

The chain couples TRBV29-1 to TRBJ1-1; tentative D call: TRBD1 (5 bases). Germline V gene lookup returns CDR1 SQVTM and CDR2 ANQGSEA. The CDR3 has 15 amino acids. Between the trimmed V and J ends, which lost 7 bases and 4 bases, there was a span of 22 bases. The DNA of the CDR3 is TGCAGCGCCCCAGGGCCGGGGAAGGGGCGCACTGAAGCTTTCTTT. Translating gives CSAPGPGKGRTEAFF.